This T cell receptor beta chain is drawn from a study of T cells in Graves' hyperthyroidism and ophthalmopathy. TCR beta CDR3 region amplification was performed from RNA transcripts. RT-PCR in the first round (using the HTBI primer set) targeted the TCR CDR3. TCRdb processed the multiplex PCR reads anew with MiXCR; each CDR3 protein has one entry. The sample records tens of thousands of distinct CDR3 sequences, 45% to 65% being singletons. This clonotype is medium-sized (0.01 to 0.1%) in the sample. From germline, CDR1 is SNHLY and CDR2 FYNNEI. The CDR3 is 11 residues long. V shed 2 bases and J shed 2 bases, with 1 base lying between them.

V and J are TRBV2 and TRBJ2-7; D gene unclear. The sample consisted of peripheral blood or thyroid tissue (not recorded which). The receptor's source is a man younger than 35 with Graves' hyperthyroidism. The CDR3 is CASSETYEQYF. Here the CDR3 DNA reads TGTGCCAGCAGTGAAACCTACGAGCAGTACTTC.